The 27 T cell receptor beta chains reported below all come from one sample, sequenced in a study of low-dose radiotherapy and immunotherapy resistance in tumors. The time point here: before trial treatment. cDNA synthesis used a TRAV/TRBV-specific primer set for both chains. The PCR that amplified TCRs ran for around 20 cycles, relying on a constant-region primer and a V-primer adapter. TCRdb analysed the reads with MiXCR anew, one entry per CDR3 protein. The table records tens of thousands of distinct CDR3 sequences, 15% to 20% of them present only once. The sample here was PBMCs, taken before treatment. The origin of the receptors is a male donor with prostate cancer.

V gene TRBV6-5 combines with J gene TRBJ2-1, with D perhaps matching TRBD2 (7 bases). CDR3 length: 14 residues. Trimming cost V 6 bases and J 4 bases, with 13 bases left between them. The V gene's germline CDR1 is MNHEY and CDR2 SVGAGI. This CDR3 reads CASSRGGRYNEQFF. For the CDR3, the DNA is TGTGCCAGCAGCCGCGGGGGCCGTTACAATGAGCAGTTCTTC.

This clonotype was found many times. The chain has TRBV6-1 and TRBJ2-5; D remains unclear. Germline-derived CDR1 and CDR2 are MNHNS and SASEGT. V dropped 1 base and J dropped 2 bases, with 8 bases sitting between them. This CDR3 is 14 amino acids long. The CDR3 reads CASSEEVSQETQYF. The CDR3 nucleotides are TGTGCCAGCAGTGAAGAGGTTTCGCAAGAGACCCAGTACTTC.

The table lists this clonotype with many counts. The chain has TRBV12-5 and TRBJ2-1, with TRBD2 matching 14 bases. The CDR3 is made up of 17 amino acids. With 6 bases clipped from V and 12 bases from J, the junction kept 16 bases outside the gene matches. Per the germline V gene, CDR1 is LGHNT and CDR2 is FRNRAP. The CDR3 sequence is CASGSGLAGGRTMTQFF. CDR3 coding DNA: TGTGCTAGTGGCTCAGGACTAGCGGGGGGACGTACAATGACGCAGTTCTTC.

This clonotype was counted at least ten times. The chain has TRBV19 and TRBJ2-2; 7 positions match TRBD2. The CDR3 runs to 15 residues. Germline V gives CDR1 LNHDA, CDR2 SQIVND (reference sequence). J gave up 2 bases and V 9 bases, and 9 bases lay outside the gene matches. CDR3 loop: CASTRGTTNTGELFF. DNA for the CDR3: TGTGCCAGCACCCGGGGGACTACTAACACCGGGGAGCTGTTTTTT.

The sample holds many counts of this clonotype. The rearrangement links TRBV18 to TRBJ2-7, with D tentatively TRBD2 (5 bases). Germline V gene lookup returns CDR1 KGHSH and CDR2 LQKENI. The CDR3 totals 14 residues. V was cut by 2 bases and J by 7 bases, with 15 bases left in between. CDR3 amino acids: CASSPRERHEEQYF. DNA for the CDR3: TGTGCCAGCTCACCAAGGGAGCGGCACGAGGAGCAGTACTTC.

J is TRBJ2-1 and V is TRBV5-1; 12 nucleotides align to TRBD2. The junction had 15 bases not matched to a gene; V was cut back by 4 bases and J by 10 bases. The length of the CDR3 is 17 residues. Germline V gene data show CDR1 as SGHRS and CDR2 as YFSETQ. CDR3 loop: CASSLTASGGAPGEQFF. The CDR3 coding sequence is TGCGCCAGCAGCCTGACCGCTAGCGGGGGGGCCCCGGGGGAGCAGTTCTTC.

This clonotype showed up many times. The genes are TRBV5-1 and TRBJ1-2, with TRBD1 matching over 12 bases. Trimming removed 9 bases from V and 7 bases from J; junction bases left unmatched: 10. Germline values: CDR1 SGHRS, CDR2 YFSETQ. This CDR3 region has 14 residues. The CDR3 sequence: CATGPGQGAGGYTF. The CDR3 coding sequence is TGCGCCACGGGGCCGGGACAGGGGGCCGGTGGCTACACCTTC. Supplemented by reference TRBV5-1 and TRBJ1-2, the full variable domain reads KAGVTQTPRYLIKTRGQQVTLSCSPISGHRSVSWYQQTPGQGLQFLFEYFSETQRNKGNFPGRFSGRQFSNSRSEMNVSTLELGDSALYLCATGPGQGAGGYTFGSGTRLTVV.

This clonotype occurred many times. The chain employs TRBV20-1 and TRBJ1-2; 7 nucleotides line up with TRBD1. J gave up 4 bases and V 8 bases, and 10 bases lay outside the gene matches. Germline CDR1 reads DFQATT; CDR2 reads SNEGSKA (reference sequence). This CDR3 contains 13 residues. The CDR3 DNA follows: TGCAGTTCAGAGGGGGACAGTCGCTATGGCTACACCTTC. Its translation is CSSEGDSRYGYTF.

This clonotype came up many times. The CDR3 DNA reads as TGTGCCAGTAGTACCGGGACAGGGGGCCAGCAGACCGCTCTTTTGAACTATGGCTACACCTTC. This gives the protein CASSTGTGGQQTALLNYGYTF. The chain couples TRBV19 to TRBJ1-2; 12 bases match TRBD1. Germline CDR1 is LNHDA and CDR2 is SQIVND (reference sequence). Germline trimming cut 4 bases from V and 2 bases from J; bases unmatched to any gene: 20. The CDR3 loop spans 21 amino acids.

The rearrangement uses TRBV28 and TRBJ2-5; weak D call: TRBD1 (6 bases). Trimming stripped 3 bases from V and 2 bases from J, with 19 bases between. There are 17 residues in the CDR3. Germline-derived CDR1 and CDR2 are MDHEN and SYDVKM. The CDR3 region has the DNA TGTGCCAGCAGTTTCAGGCTTTTGGGGGCCACACAAGAGACCCAGTACTTC. As protein: CASSFRLLGATQETQYF.

This clonotype came up many times. The chain couples TRBV20-1 to TRBJ1-6; the match to TRBD1 covers 7 bases. Germline trimming cut 7 bases from V and 6 bases from J; bases unmatched to any gene: 9. Germline V gene lookup returns CDR1 DFQATT and CDR2 SNEGSKA (reference sequence). This CDR3 comprises 14 residues. As DNA, the CDR3 is TGCAGTGGCAGGCAGGGGGTTTTTAATTCACCCCTCCACTTT. Protein product: CSGRQGVFNSPLHF.

This clonotype was recorded many times. The gene calls are TRBV10-1 and TRBJ2-3; TRBD2 agrees at 9 bases. V shed 3 bases and J 0 bases; nucleotides not matched to a gene: 7. CDR3 length: 17 residues. Germline CDR1 WNHNN, CDR2 SYGVQD (reference sequence). For the CDR3, the DNA is TGCGCCAGCAGTGATAATAGCGGGGGTCCTAGCACAGATACGCAGTATTTT. Translated: CASSDNSGGPSTDTQYF.

This clonotype has a count of ten or more. This chain uses TRBV4-3 with TRBJ1-3; unclear D gene. The CDR3 consists of 16 residues. From germline, CDR1 is LGHNA and CDR2 YSLEER. Trimming shortened V by 0 bases and J by 0 bases, and 9 bases separated the two germline ends. As DNA, the CDR3 is TGCGCCAGCAGCCAAGATCAGGTCAGCTCTGGAAACACCATATATTTT. Its protein is CASSQDQVSSGNTIYF.

The chain combines TRBV1 with TRBJ2-7; TRBD1, the table's D call, lacks a check against the DNA. TRBV1 represents a pseudogene. This CDR3 has 15 residues. The CDR3, as DNA: TGCACCAGCAGCCACGCGCCCCGGGACCCCTACGAGCAGTACTTC. The encoded protein is CTSSHAPRDPYEQYF.

This clonotype showed up many times. CDR3 DNA sequence: TGTGCCAGCTCACCTAACCCCGGGACCGACTACGAGCAGTACTTC. As protein: CASSPNPGTDYEQYF. The chain is built from TRBV18 and TRBJ2-7; D assignment may be TRBD1 or TRBD2 (5 bases each). The germline gives CDR1 KGHSH, CDR2 LQKENI. This CDR3 spans 15 amino acids. The V end was cut by 3 bases, the J end by 3 bases, with 15 bases between.

Many counts were recorded for this clonotype. The chain is built from TRBV29-1 and TRBJ1-2, with D perhaps TRBD1 (5 bases). The germline CDR1 and CDR2 sequences are SQVTM and ANQGSEA. V was clipped by 1 base and J by 5 bases, with 14 bases between them. The CDR3 has 14 amino acids. Written as DNA, the CDR3 is TGCAGCGTTGAAGGTCCCATGGAGGGGTATGGCTACACCTTC. Translation: CSVEGPMEGYGYTF.

This clonotype was counted ten times or more. The rearrangement joins TRBV19 to TRBJ2-2, with TRBD1 matching 10 bases. Germline V gives CDR1 LNHDA, CDR2 SQIVND (reference sequence). The junction had 8 bases not matched to a gene; V was cut back by 4 bases and J by 6 bases. This CDR3 spans 16 amino acids. The CDR3 DNA follows: TGTGCCAGTAGTACCTTAGACAGGGGGCGGGCCGGGGAGCTGTTTTTT. Its translation is CASSTLDRGRAGELFF.

At least ten counts were recorded for this clonotype. The chain recombines TRBV7-9 with TRBJ2-3; 7 bases match TRBD1. In germline, CDR1 is SEHNR, CDR2 FQNEAQ (reference sequence). The CDR3 spans 15 residues. V gave up 5 bases and J gave up 3 bases; unmatched junction bases: 8. The CDR3 nucleotides are TGTGCCAGCAGCCGAGGGGGCCCAGAGACAGATACGCAGTATTTT. It yields the protein CASSRGGPETDTQYF.

This clonotype was recorded many times. The rearrangement joins TRBV7-9 to TRBJ2-3; 13 positions agree with TRBD2. J gave up 4 bases and V 5 bases, and 3 bases lay outside the gene matches. Germline CDR1 and CDR2: SEHNR and FQNEAQ (reference sequence). This CDR3 is 15 amino acids long. The CDR3 region is CASSPGLAGPDTQYF. The CDR3, as DNA: TGTGCCAGCAGCCCGGGACTAGCGGGGCCAGATACGCAGTATTTT. The whole variable domain, remainder taken from reference TRBV7-9 and TRBJ2-3, is DTGVSQNPRHKITKRGQNVTFRCDPISEHNRLYWYRQTLGQGPEFLTYFQNEAQLEKSRLLSDRFSAERPKGSFSTLEIQRTEQGDSAMYLCASSPGLAGPDTQYFGPGTRLTVL.

This clonotype appeared many times. The rearrangement links TRBV6-2 or TRBV6-3 to TRBJ2-7; 7 bases line up with TRBD2. The CDR3 covers 14 residues. CDR1 is MNHEY, CDR2 SVGEGT, per germline. V was pared by 5 bases and J by 3 bases, with 7 bases of the junction left unmatched. The CDR3 is CASSQPGGRYEQYF. Here the CDR3 DNA reads TGTGCCAGCAGTCAACCGGGGGGACGCTACGAGCAGTACTTC.

As for this clonotype: It differs at one base from a far larger clone, so likely a read error. The CDR3 loop is CASTERGTGETQYF. The DNA of the CDR3 is TGTGCCAGCACCGAGAGGGGGACGGGGGAGACCCAGTACTTC. The rearrangement uses TRBV5-3 and TRBJ2-5, with D maybe TRBD1 (6 bases). TRBV5-3 is designated an ORF whose function remains uncertain. The CDR3 runs 14 residues. V shed 8 bases and J shed 5 bases, with 19 bases lying between them.

A remark on this clonotype: A much larger clone lies one base from this, so it may be a read error. Likely a read error: the CDR3 ends without its conserved phenylalanine or tryptophan. The CDR3: CASSLAAGGLTDTQYY. The CDR3 nucleotides read TGTGCCAGCAGCTTGGCAGCGGGGGGCCTCACAGATACGCAGTATTAT. The V gene is TRBV5-3, the J gene TRBJ2-3, with TRBD2 matching 9 bases. TRBV5-3 is marked as an open reading frame, function uncertain. This CDR3 has 16 amino acids.

The chain links TRBV9 to TRBJ2-5; 8 bases agree with TRBD2. Germline loops: CDR1 SGDLS, CDR2 YYNGEE. This CDR3 contains 14 residues. V dropped 0 bases and J dropped 4; count of bases not matched to a gene: 2. In DNA form, the CDR3 reads TGTGCCAGCAGCGTAGACGGGGGGGCAGAGACCCAGTACTTC. Translated: CASSVDGGAETQYF.

There are many counts of this clonotype. The chain couples TRBV30 to TRBJ2-5, with 11 positions matching TRBD1. Germline V gene sequence: CDR1 GTSNPN, CDR2 SVGIG (reference sequence). The trim removed 7 bases at V and 1 base at J, leaving 5 bases unmatched. The CDR3 sequence is 14 residues long. In DNA, the CDR3 is TGTGCCTCGGGACAGGGGGTTGGCCAAGAGACCCAGTACTTC. This codes for CASGQGVGQETQYF.

This clonotype was counted many times. The CDR3 loop is CAWNGRVETQYF. The CDR3, as DNA: TGTGCCTGGAACGGCAGGGTTGAGACCCAGTACTTC. V usage is TRBV30 and J usage is TRBJ2-5; D might be TRBD1 (5 bases). V lost 4 bases, J lost 5 bases, and 11 bases lay in between. Germline V CDR1 and CDR2: GTSNPN, SVGIG (reference sequence). The CDR3 spans 12 residues. The whole variable domain, remainder taken from reference TRBV30 and TRBJ2-5, is SQTIHQWPATLVQPVGSPLSLECTVEGTSNPNLYWYRQAAGRGLQLLFYSVGIGQISSEVPQNLSASRPQDRQFILSSKKLLLSDSGFYLCAWNGRVETQYFGPGTRLLVL.

This clonotype was picked up many times. V usage is TRBV3-1 and J usage is TRBJ2-2; D is perhaps TRBD2 (6 bases). Trimming stripped 3 bases from V and 6 bases from J, with 11 bases between. The germline V gene encodes CDR1 LGHDT and CDR2 YNNKEL (reference sequence). The CDR3 totals 14 residues. Written as DNA, the CDR3 is TGTGCCAGCAGCCATTGGGGGGAGTCCGGGGAGCTGTTTTTT. It specifies CASSHWGESGELFF.

In this sample, this clonotype turned up many times. The chain combines TRBV9 with TRBJ2-5, with D unclear. Trimming left V 0 bases short and J 9 bases short, with 33 bases between. There are 20 residues in the CDR3. Germline V gives CDR1 SGDLS, CDR2 YYNGEE. The CDR3 coding sequence is TGTGCCAGCAGCGTAGCCGCACGACAAGTCACCAACGCCAAACGGGTGGCCCAGTACTTC. Its protein is CASSVAARQVTNAKRVAQYF. Full variable domain (rest looked up from reference TRBV9 and TRBJ2-5): DSGVTQTPKHLITATGQRVTLRCSPRSGDLSVYWYQQSLDQGLQFLIQYYNGEERAKGNILERFSAQQFPDLHSELNLSSLELGDSALYFCASSVAARQVTNAKRVAQYFGPGTRLLVL.